One and the same sample provided the 31 T cell receptor beta chains below, sequenced in a study of control samples from healthy donors and cancer patients. TCRdb's table, derived via immunoSEQ multiplex PCR, lists solely in-frame clones and lacks some. The data show 130,000 or so clones, 70% to 90% seen once. The specimen was blood. Receptors originate from a man aged 50-59 years in good health.

The gene calls are TRBV5-1 and TRBJ2-7; D gene unclear. The V gene's germline CDR1 is SGHRS and CDR2 YFSETQ. Trimming removed 3 bases at V and 5 bases at J, with 9 bases between. The CDR3 length is 12 residues. CDR3 in amino acids: CASSSSGHEQYF. CDR3 sequence (DNA): TGCGCCAGCAGCTCGTCCGGGCACGAGCAGTACTTC.

CDR3 region: CASSQVVQGAYEQYF. For the CDR3, the DNA is TGTGCCAGCAGCCAAGTGGTGCAGGGGGCCTACGAGCAGTACTTC. The rearrangement links TRBV3-1 (or the pseudogene TRBV3-2) to TRBJ2-7; 7 positions match TRBD1. V was pared by 1 base and J by 2 bases, with 5 bases of the junction left unmatched. Germline V CDR1 and CDR2: LGHDT, YNNKEL (reference sequence). CDR3 size: 15 residues.

The chain employs TRBV24-1 and TRBJ1-4, with a possible D match to TRBD1 (5 bases). From germline, CDR1 is KGHDR and CDR2 SFDVKD. The CDR3 loop spans 14 amino acids. V lost 5 bases to trimming and J lost 6 bases, with 12 bases between them. The CDR3 bases are TGTGCCACCAGTGCGGGGGACCCTTATGAAAAACTGTTTTTT. Translating gives CATSAGDPYEKLFF.

The chain has TRBV27 and TRBJ2-7; D is ambiguous. Between the trimmed V and J ends, which lost 3 bases and 0 bases, there was a span of 6 bases. The CDR3 consists of 13 residues. The germline V gene encodes CDR1 MNHEY and CDR2 SMNVEV (reference sequence). This CDR3 reads CASSLFDSYEQYF. Here the CDR3 DNA reads TGTGCCAGCAGTTTGTTCGACTCCTACGAGCAGTACTTC.

The rearrangement joins TRBV9 to TRBJ2-2, with a tentative D call TRBD2 (5 bases). The CDR3 runs 11 residues. V was clipped by 7 bases and J by 7 bases, with 8 bases between them. Germline lookup yields CDR1 SGDLS and CDR2 YYNGEE. The CDR3 DNA reads as TGTGCCAGCGGGAGTGGCGGGGAGCTGTTTTTT. It encodes CASGSGGELFF.

The V and J genes are TRBV4-1 and TRBJ1-1; no clear D gene. CDR1 MGHRA and CDR2 YSYEKL come from the germline V gene. The CDR3 is 16 amino acids. Deletions cut 1 base from V and 5 bases from J, with 17 bases between. The CDR3 DNA sequence: TGCGCCAGCAGCCAAGGTACTTATATGGCGGGGACTGAAGCTTTCTTT. This sequence encodes CASSQGTYMAGTEAFF.

The chain joins TRBV7-3 to TRBJ1-6, with 7 bases that match TRBD1. This CDR3 has 16 residues. The V and J ends lost 6 bases and 0 bases, in that order; junction bases with no gene match: 5. CDR1 SGHTA and CDR2 FQGTGA come from the germline V gene. The CDR3 reads CASSATGRSYNSPLHF. The CDR3 coding sequence is TGTGCCAGCAGTGCGACAGGGCGCTCCTATAATTCACCCCTCCACTTT.

The chain recombines TRBV25-1 with TRBJ1-1; possible D gene TRBD1, 6 bases. Germline assignment: CDR1 MGHDK and CDR2 SYGVNS. Trimming stripped 4 bases from V and 4 bases from J, with 13 bases between. The CDR3 has 14 amino acids. The CDR3, as DNA: TGTGCCAGCAGTGGGCCCTCAGGGGCCACTGAAGCTTTCTTT. Encoded protein: CASSGPSGATEAFF.

The chain has TRBV5-4 and TRBJ1-3; D is unresolved. Germline V gives CDR1 SGHNT, CDR2 YYREEE (reference sequence). V gave up 2 bases and J gave up 2 bases, with 11 bases separating them. The CDR3 is 15 amino acids. CDR3 in DNA: TGTGCCAGCAGCTTCACCCCCGGTACTGGAAACACCATATATTTT. Its protein is CASSFTPGTGNTIYF. Full variable domain (missing parts from reference TRBV5-4 and TRBJ1-3): ETGVTQSPTHLIKTRGQQVTLRCSSQSGHNTVSWYQQALGQGPQFIFQYYREEENGRGNFPPRFSGLQFPNYSSELNVNALELDDSALYLCASSFTPGTGNTIYFGEGSWLTVV.

The rearrangement links TRBV6-6 to TRBJ1-6, with 7 bases aligning to TRBD1. V trimming: 5 bases; J trimming: 7 bases; junction bases outside the gene matches: 11. CDR1 MNHNY and CDR2 SVGAGI come from the germline V gene (reference sequence). The length of the CDR3 is 16 residues. The CDR3 DNA sequence: TGTGCCAGCAGTCGAGACAGGGATACGCGGAATTCACCCCTCCACTTT. This sequence encodes CASSRDRDTRNSPLHF.

CDR3 coding DNA: TGTGCCAGCAGGGATACAGGGTACTATAATTCACCCCTCCACTTT. Residues: CASRDTGYYNSPLHF. This rearrangement joins TRBV6-5 to TRBJ1-6; perhaps TRBD1 as D (6 bases). Trimming took 6 bases from V and 3 from J, leaving 12 bases between them. The CDR3 is made up of 15 amino acids. Germline V lookup: CDR1 MNHEY, CDR2 SVGAGI.

This chain uses TRBV28 with TRBJ1-1; 7 nucleotides line up with TRBD1. The CDR3 runs to 14 residues. Germline V gene sequence: CDR1 MDHEN, CDR2 SYDVKM. V lost 6 bases, J lost 4 bases, and 8 bases stayed unmatched. CDR3 residues: CASSHLTGSTEAFF. The CDR3, as DNA: TGTGCCAGCAGCCACTTGACAGGGTCCACTGAAGCTTTCTTT.

The chain carries TRBV15 and TRBJ1-5, with unresolved D. The V and J ends lost 0 bases and 0 bases respectively, with 6 bases between them. The CDR3 sequence is 15 residues long. CDR1 and CDR2 from the germline V gene are LNHNV and YYDKDF (reference sequence). This CDR3 reads CATSRERNSNQPQHF. The DNA for the CDR3 is TGTGCCACCAGCAGAGAAAGGAATAGCAATCAGCCCCAGCATTTT.

Notes on this clone: The sample holds other DNA sequences that translate to the same CDR3. The chain couples TRBV30 to TRBJ1-4; D is unresolved. Trimming removed 0 bases at V and 8 bases at J, with 4 bases between. Germline V gene data show CDR1 as GTSNPN and CDR2 as SVGIG (reference sequence). The CDR3 runs 11 residues. Here the CDR3 DNA reads TGTGCCTGGAGTGTATCGGAAAAACTGTTTTTT. It specifies CAWSVSEKLFF. The full variable domain, completed using reference TRBV30 and TRBJ1-4, is SQTIHQWPATLVQPVGSPLSLECTVEGTSNPNLYWYRQAAGRGLQLLFYSVGIGQISSEVPQNLSASRPQDRQFILSSKKLLLSDSGFYLCAWSVSEKLFFGSGTQLSVL.

Concerning this clone: At the DNA level, this CDR3 is encoded by other sequences in the same sample as well. V gene TRBV18 combines with J gene TRBJ2-3; D is ambiguous. The CDR3 has 12 amino acids. Trimming took off 2 bases at V and 0 bases at J, with 0 bases between the two ends. In germline, CDR1 is KGHSH, CDR2 LQKENI. CDR3 protein: CASSPSTDTQYF. The CDR3 nucleotides read TGTGCCAGCTCACCAAGCACAGATACGCAGTATTTT.

As concerns this clone: This same CDR3 is encoded by further DNA sequences in the sample. The J gene is TRBJ1-1, the V gene TRBV6-5, with D possibly being TRBD1 (6 bases). Germline V gene sequence: CDR1 MNHEY, CDR2 SVGAGI. The CDR3 loop spans 14 amino acids. V was trimmed by 0 bases and J by 5 bases, leaving 10 bases between them. CDR3 DNA sequence: TGTGCCAGCAGTTACTCACAGGGTGGAACTGAAGCTTTCTTT. It codes for CASSYSQGGTEAFF.

The chain carries TRBV2 and TRBJ1-1, with 9 bases identical to TRBD1. The CDR3 loop spans 14 amino acids. The junction had 8 bases not matched to a gene; V was cut back by 7 bases and J by 5 bases. Germline V lookup: CDR1 SNHLY, CDR2 FYNNEI. The CDR3 DNA sequence: TGTGCCAGCAACCCCGGGACAGGGAGGACTGAAGCTTTCTTT. It is translated as CASNPGTGRTEAFF.

The chain joins TRBV2 to TRBJ1-1; the D gene is possibly TRBD1 (5 bases). The CDR3 totals 17 residues. Germline V gene sequence: CDR1 SNHLY, CDR2 FYNNEI. The germline V and J ends were trimmed by 6 bases and 1 base, with 21 bases remaining between them. The CDR3 loop reads CASRGGGRETWNTEAFF. The CDR3 nucleotides are TGTGCCAGCAGGGGCGGGGGTAGAGAAACATGGAACACTGAAGCTTTCTTT.

The gene calls are TRBV4-1 and TRBJ2-3, with D uncertain. CDR1 MGHRA and CDR2 YSYEKL come from the germline V gene. Trimming removed 0 bases from V and 2 bases from J, with 9 bases in between. The CDR3 is 15 amino acids. This CDR3 reads CASSQDRIFTDTQYF. The CDR3 DNA reads TGCGCCAGCAGCCAAGACCGGATTTTCACAGATACGCAGTATTTT.

J is TRBJ2-3 and V is TRBV5-1, with TRBD2 matching over 7 bases. CDR3 length: 16 amino acids. The germline gives CDR1 SGHRS, CDR2 YFSETQ. Unmatched junction bases numbered 9, after V lost 5 bases and J lost 0 bases. The CDR3, as DNA: TGCGCCAGCAGAGTTACCGGGACTATCAGCACAGATACGCAGTATTTT. It specifies CASRVTGTISTDTQYF.

The chain recombines TRBV4-1 with TRBJ2-7, with D unresolved. Germline-derived CDR1 and CDR2 are MGHRA and YSYEKL. Trimming pared 4 bases from V and 1 base from J, leaving 8 bases between. This CDR3 spans 13 amino acids. As DNA, the CDR3 is TGCGCCAGCAGCCCCCAGGTTTCCTACGAGCAGTACTTC. It specifies CASSPQVSYEQYF.

The chain recombines TRBV30 with TRBJ2-2; 9 bases agree with TRBD1. After removal of 2 bases from V and 6 bases from J, the junction contained 10 bases not matched to a gene. The CDR3 has 16 amino acids. Germline V gene sequence: CDR1 GTSNPN, CDR2 SVGIG (reference sequence). The CDR3: CAWSTPGQGVPGELFF. In nucleotides, the CDR3 is TGTGCCTGGAGTACCCCGGGACAGGGAGTCCCCGGGGAGCTGTTTTTT.

The genes are TRBV7-2 and TRBJ2-1; the match to TRBD1 covers 10 bases. The V gene's germline CDR1 is SGHTA and CDR2 FQGNSA. The CDR3 length is 16 residues. Trimming took 4 bases from V and 5 from J; bases not matched to a gene: 8. The DNA of the CDR3 is TGTGCCAGCAGCTCCCTCCGGGACAGGGGAAACAATGAGCAGTTCTTC. It translates to CASSSLRDRGNNEQFF.

This clone was counted once. The rearrangement links TRBV7-2 to TRBJ1-5; D may be TRBD1 (6 bases). Germline V gene sequence: CDR1 SGHTA, CDR2 FQGNSA. Trimming shortened V by 5 bases and J by 4 bases, and 15 bases separated the two germline ends. The CDR3 contains 15 residues. CDR3 nucleotides: TGTGCCAGCAGCCTTGACAGGCGGCCGAATCAGCCCCAGCATTTT. The encoded protein is CASSLDRRPNQPQHF.

The V call is TRBV29-1, the J call TRBJ1-4, with D perhaps matching TRBD1 (6 bases). CDR1 is SQVTM, CDR2 ANQGSEA, per germline. Trimming took 3 bases from V and 0 from J, leaving 8 bases between them. There are 14 residues in the CDR3. The CDR3 coding sequence is TGCAGCGTTGAGGGGGCTGCAACTAATGAAAAACTGTTTTTT. Translated, it gives CSVEGAATNEKLFF.

The chain couples TRBV5-1 to TRBJ2-5, with TRBD1 matching 7 bases. The CDR3 has 15 amino acids. Germline V lookup: CDR1 SGHRS, CDR2 YFSETQ. V dropped 3 bases and J dropped 1; count of bases not matched to a gene: 6. CDR3 nucleotides: TGCGCCAGCAGCTGGACAGGACCTTTCCAAGAGACCCAGTACTTC. This sequence encodes CASSWTGPFQETQYF.

This sequence joins TRBV3-1 (or the pseudogene TRBV3-2) and TRBJ2-5, with D perhaps matching TRBD1 or TRBD2 (5 bases each). CDR3 length equals 14 residues. Per germline, CDR1 LGHDT and CDR2 YNNKEL (reference sequence). Deletions cut 1 base from V and 7 bases from J, with 13 bases between. CDR3 loop: CASSQGNGAGTQYF. In DNA form, the CDR3 reads TGTGCCAGCAGCCAAGGGAACGGGGCCGGGACCCAGTACTTC.

Comment on this clone: One junction end does not reproduce the germline sequence, and a read error may be involved. V gene TRBV25-1 combines with J gene TRBJ1-3; the match to TRBD1 covers 7 bases. This CDR3 is built from 15 residues. Germline loops: CDR1 MGHDK, CDR2 SYGVNS. The CDR3 sequence is CASREWDSFGNTIYF. The CDR3 nucleotides read TGTGCCAGCAGGGAATGGGACAGCTTCGGAAACACCATATATTTT.

CDR3 nucleotides: TGTGCCAGCAGGGCAGGGAGAATAAATAATTCACCCCTCCACTTT. Protein sequence: CASRAGRINNSPLHF. V usage is TRBV2 and J usage is TRBJ1-6; weak D call: TRBD1 (5 bases). Germline V lookup: CDR1 SNHLY, CDR2 FYNNEI. V lost 6 bases and J 5 bases, leaving 14 bases between the germline ends. The CDR3 extends over 15 amino acids.

The V and J genes are TRBV28 and TRBJ1-1; no definite D call. CDR3 size: 13 residues. Germline CDR1 reads MDHEN; CDR2 reads SYDVKM. Trimming took off 6 bases at V and 1 base at J, with 9 bases between the two ends. The CDR3 DNA reads as TGTGCCAGCAGGGGTGGTTGGAACACTGAAGCTTTCTTT. Translated: CASRGGWNTEAFF. The full variable domain, rest sourced from reference TRBV28 and TRBJ1-1, is DVKVTQSSRYLVKRTGEKVFLECVQDMDHENMFWYRQDPGLGLRLIYFSYDVKMKEKGDIPEGYSVSREKKERFSLILESASTNQTSMYLCASRGGWNTEAFFGQGTRLTVV.

The chain couples TRBV3-1 (or the pseudogene TRBV3-2) to TRBJ1-2; D uncertain. Germline CDR1 and CDR2: LGHDT and YNNKEL (reference sequence). V dropped 4 bases and J dropped 4 bases, with 13 bases sitting between them. The CDR3 is 14 amino acids. CDR3 sequence (DNA): TGTGCCAGCAGCCCACAGCGGGTTTTCTATGGCTACACCTTC. It codes for CASSPQRVFYGYTF.